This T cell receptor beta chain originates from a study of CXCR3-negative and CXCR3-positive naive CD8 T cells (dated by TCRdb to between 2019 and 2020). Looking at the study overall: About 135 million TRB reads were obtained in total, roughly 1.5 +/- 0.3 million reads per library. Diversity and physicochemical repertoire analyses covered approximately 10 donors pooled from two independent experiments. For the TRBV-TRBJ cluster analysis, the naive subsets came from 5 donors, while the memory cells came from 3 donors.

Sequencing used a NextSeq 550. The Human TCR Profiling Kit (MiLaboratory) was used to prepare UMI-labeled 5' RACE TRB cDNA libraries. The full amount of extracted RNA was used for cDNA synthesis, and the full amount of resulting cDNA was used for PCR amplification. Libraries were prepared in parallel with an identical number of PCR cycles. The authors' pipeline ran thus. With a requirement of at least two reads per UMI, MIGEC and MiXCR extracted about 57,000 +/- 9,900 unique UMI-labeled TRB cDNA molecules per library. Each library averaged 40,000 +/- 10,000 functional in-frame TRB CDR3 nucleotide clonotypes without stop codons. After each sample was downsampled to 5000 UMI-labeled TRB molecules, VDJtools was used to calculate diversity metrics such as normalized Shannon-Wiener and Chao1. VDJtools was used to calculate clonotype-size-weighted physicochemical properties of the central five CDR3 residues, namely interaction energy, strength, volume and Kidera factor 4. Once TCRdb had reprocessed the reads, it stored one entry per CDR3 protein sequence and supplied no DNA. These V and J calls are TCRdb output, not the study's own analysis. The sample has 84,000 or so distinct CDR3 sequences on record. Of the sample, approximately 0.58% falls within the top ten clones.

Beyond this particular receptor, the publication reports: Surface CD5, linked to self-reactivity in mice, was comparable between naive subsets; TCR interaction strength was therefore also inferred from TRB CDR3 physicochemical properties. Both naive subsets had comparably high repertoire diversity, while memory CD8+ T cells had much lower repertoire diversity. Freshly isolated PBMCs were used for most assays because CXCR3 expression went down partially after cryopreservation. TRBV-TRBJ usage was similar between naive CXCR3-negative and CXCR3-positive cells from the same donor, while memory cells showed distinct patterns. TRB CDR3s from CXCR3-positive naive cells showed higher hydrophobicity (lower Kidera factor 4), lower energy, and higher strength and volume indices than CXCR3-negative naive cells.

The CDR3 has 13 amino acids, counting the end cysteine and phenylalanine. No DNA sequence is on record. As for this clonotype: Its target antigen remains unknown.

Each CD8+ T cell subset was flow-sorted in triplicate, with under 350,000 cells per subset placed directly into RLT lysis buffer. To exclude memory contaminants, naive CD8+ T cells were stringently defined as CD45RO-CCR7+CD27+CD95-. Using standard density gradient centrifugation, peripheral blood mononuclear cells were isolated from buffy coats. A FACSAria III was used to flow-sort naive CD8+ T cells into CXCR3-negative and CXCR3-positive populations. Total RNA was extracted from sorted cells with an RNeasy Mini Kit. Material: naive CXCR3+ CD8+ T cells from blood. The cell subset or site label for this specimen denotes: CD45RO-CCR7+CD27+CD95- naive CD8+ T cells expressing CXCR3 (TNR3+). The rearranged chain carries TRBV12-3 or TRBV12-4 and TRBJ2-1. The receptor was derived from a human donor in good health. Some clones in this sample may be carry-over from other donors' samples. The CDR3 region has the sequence CASSYLGRDEQFF.